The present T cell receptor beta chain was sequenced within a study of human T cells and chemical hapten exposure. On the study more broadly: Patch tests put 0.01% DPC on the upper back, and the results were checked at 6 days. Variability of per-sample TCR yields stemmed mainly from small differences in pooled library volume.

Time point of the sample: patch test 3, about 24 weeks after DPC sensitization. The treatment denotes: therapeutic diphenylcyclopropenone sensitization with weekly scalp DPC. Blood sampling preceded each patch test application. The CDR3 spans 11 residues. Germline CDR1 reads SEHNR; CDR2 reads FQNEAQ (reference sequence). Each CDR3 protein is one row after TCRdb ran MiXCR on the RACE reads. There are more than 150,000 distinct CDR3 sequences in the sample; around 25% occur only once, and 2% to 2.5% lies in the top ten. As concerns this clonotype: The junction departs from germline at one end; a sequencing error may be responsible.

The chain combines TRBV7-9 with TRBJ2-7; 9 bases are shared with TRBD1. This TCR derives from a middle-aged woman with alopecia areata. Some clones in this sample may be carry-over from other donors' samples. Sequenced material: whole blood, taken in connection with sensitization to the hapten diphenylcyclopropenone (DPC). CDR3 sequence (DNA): TGTGCCAGCAGCTCGGAATGGGACAGGGCCTTC. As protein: CASSSEWDRAF. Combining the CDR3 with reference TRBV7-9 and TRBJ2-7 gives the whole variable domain DTGVSQNPRHKITKRGQNVTFRCDPISEHNRLYWYRQTLGQGPEFLTYFQNEAQLEKSRLLSDRFSAERPKGSFSTLEIQRTEQGDSAMYLCASSSEWDRAFGPGTRLTVT.